The present T cell receptor (beta chain) was sequenced within a study of molecular identifiers for immune sequencing clone quantification. Across the study: Split five ways in replicates, RNA from about 20,000 or 100,000 naive CD8 cells had four portions sequenced.

It was with previously described methods and listed TCR primers that bulk TCR libraries were made. One entry per CDR3 protein results from TCRdb running MiXCR on the PCR reads. The sample carries some 320,000 distinct CDR3 sequences, roughly 24% recorded once. The sample taken for sequencing was naive CD8+ T cells from blood, with Jurkat cell RNA spiked in. As for subset: FACS-sorted CD8+CD4-CCR7+CD45RA+ naive T cells. This receptor was identified in a human donor in good health. Some libraries in this study had Jurkat cell RNA spiked in.

CDR3 region: CASSRGELGATDTQYF. CDR3 nucleotide sequence: TGTGCCAGCAGCCGGGGGGAGTTGGGGGCCACAGATACGCAGTATTTT. V usage is TRBV3-1 and J usage is TRBJ2-3; D is possibly TRBD1 or TRBD2 (6 bases each). From germline, CDR1 is LGHDT and CDR2 YNNKEL (reference sequence). There are 16 residues in the CDR3. V was cut by 4 bases and J by 2 bases, with 16 bases left in between.